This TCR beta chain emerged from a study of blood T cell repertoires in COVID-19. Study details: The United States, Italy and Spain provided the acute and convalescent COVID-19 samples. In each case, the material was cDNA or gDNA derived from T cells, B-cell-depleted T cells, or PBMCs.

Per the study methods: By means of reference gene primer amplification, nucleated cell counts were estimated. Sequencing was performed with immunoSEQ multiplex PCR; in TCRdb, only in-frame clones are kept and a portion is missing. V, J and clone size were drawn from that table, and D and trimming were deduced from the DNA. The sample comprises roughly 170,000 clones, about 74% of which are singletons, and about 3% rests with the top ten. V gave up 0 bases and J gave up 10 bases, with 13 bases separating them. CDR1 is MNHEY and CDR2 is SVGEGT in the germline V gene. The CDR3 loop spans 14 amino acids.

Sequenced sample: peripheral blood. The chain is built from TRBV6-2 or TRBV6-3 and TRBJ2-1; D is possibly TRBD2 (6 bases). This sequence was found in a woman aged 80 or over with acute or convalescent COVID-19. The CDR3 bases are TGTGCCAGCAGTTACTCGCAGGGTGGGGGGGAGCAGTTCTTC. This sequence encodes CASSYSQGGGEQFF.